This T cell receptor (beta chain) was captured in a study of T cell responses to AZD1222 COVID-19 vaccine. The study, taken as a whole, reports: The sample set comprised mostly white British donors with more females, and clonal diversity was possibly underestimated. The study found Spike-specific TCR breadth and depth rose after two AZD1222 doses. Unmutated variant regions reportedly attract nearly half of all spike-specific TCRs. Seropositive status at baseline applied to only five or six AZD1222 recipients.

The CDR3 spans 15 residues. The germline V and J ends were trimmed by 0 bases and 2 bases, with 11 bases remaining between them. The germline gives CDR1 KGHSH, CDR2 LQKENI. This clone was seen only a few times. Antigen specificity is unknown. Data came from immunoSEQ multiplex PCR; TCRdb stores just in-frame clones and leaves some out. The table records over 95,000 clones, 87% of them present only once. V usage is TRBV18 and J usage is TRBJ2-7; possibly TRBD1 for D (5 bases). The source material was peripheral blood, sampled on day 0 of AZD1222 vaccination. The receptor's source is an adult in good health. CDR3 loop: CASSPPGAVPYEQYF. In DNA form, the CDR3 reads TGTGCCAGCTCACCACCTGGGGCAGTTCCCTACGAGCAGTACTTC.